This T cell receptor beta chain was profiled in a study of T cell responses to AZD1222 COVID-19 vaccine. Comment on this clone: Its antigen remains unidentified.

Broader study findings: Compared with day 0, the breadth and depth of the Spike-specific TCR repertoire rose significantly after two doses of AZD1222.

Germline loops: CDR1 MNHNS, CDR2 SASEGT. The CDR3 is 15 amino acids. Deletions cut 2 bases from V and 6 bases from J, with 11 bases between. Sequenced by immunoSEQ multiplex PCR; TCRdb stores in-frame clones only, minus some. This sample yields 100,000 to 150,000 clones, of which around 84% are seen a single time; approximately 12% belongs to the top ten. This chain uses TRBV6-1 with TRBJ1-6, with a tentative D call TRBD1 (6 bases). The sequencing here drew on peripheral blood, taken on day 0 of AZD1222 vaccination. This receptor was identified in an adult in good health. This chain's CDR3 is CASSELQGINSPLHF. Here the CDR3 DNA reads TGTGCCAGCAGTGAATTACAGGGAATTAATTCACCCCTCCACTTT.